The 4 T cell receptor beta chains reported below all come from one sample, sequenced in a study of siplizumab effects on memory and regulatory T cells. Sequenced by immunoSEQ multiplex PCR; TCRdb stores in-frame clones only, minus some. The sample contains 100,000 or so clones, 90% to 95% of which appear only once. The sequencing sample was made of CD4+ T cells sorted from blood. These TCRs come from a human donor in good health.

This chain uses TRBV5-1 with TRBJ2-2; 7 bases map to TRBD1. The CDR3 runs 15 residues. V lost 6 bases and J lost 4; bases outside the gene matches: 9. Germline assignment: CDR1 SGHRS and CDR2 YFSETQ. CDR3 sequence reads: CASIDDRATTGELFF. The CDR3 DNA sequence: TGCGCCAGCATCGACGACAGGGCGACCACCGGGGAGCTGTTTTTT.

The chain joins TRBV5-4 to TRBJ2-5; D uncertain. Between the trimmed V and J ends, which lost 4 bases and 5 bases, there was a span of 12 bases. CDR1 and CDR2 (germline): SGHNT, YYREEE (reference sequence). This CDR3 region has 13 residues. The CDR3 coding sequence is TGTGCCAGCAGCCACGGGCGATTGGAGACCCAGTACTTC. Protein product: CASSHGRLETQYF.

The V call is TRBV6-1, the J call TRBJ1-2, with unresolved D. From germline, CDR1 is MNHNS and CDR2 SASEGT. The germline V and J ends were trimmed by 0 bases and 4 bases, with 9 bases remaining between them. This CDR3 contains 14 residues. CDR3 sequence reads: CASSEAGVSYGYTF. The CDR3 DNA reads TGTGCCAGCAGTGAAGCTGGAGTAAGCTATGGCTACACCTTC.

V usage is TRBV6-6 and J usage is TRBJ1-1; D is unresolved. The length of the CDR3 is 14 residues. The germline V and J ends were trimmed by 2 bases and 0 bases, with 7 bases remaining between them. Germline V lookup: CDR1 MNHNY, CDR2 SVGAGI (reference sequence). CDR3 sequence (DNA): TGTGCCAGCAGTTACCTCGGGATGAACACTGAAGCTTTCTTT. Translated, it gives CASSYLGMNTEAFF.